This TCR beta chain is from a study of radiation and T cells in renal cell carcinoma. The assay was immunoSEQ multiplex PCR, and TCRdb's table has in-frame clones only and misses some. The data contain approximately 100,000 clones, 86% of them seen just once; the ten biggest clones take up approximately 8.1%. Time point denoted: baseline pretreatment blood. Treatment in this sample: 15 Gy SBRT to primary tumor, nephrectomy 4 weeks later. This material consisted of blood, taken from a patient whose treatment included radiotherapy and nephrectomy. This TCR was recovered from a man aged 45-65 years with renal cell carcinoma.

The CDR3 is CASLEAGREELFF. Here the CDR3 DNA reads TGTGCCAGCTTAGAAGCGGGAAGGGAGGAGCTGTTTTTT. The chain recombines TRBV7-8 with TRBJ2-2; 7 bases align to TRBD2. The germline CDR1 and CDR2 sequences are SGHVS and FQNEAQ. The CDR3 is 13 amino acids. V dropped 8 bases and J dropped 10; count of bases not matched to a gene: 10.